This T cell receptor (beta chain) emerged from a study of CD8+ T cells in alopecia areata. Study summary: The study gave treated patients oral tofacitinib at 5 to 10 mg twice daily. Study-wide points: Resident alphabeta T-cell populations of normal skin are likewise subject to sequencing in scalp samples.

Treatment described: oral pan-JAK inhibitor, 5-10 mg twice daily. As regards this clone: Its antigen remains unknown.

RNA extraction and reverse transcription yielded cDNA as sequencing template. Produced via immunoSEQ multiplex PCR; TCRdb's table is partial and in-frame only. Among over 200,000 clones listed, about 64% were seen once. The clonotype comes from a human donor with alopecia areata. The sequences come from CD4+ T cells sorted from blood, collected at week 4, from a patient treated with tofacitinib.

The chain's CDR3 is CASSLEGQGAYNEQFF. Here the CDR3 DNA reads TGTGCCAGCAGCTTAGAGGGACAGGGGGCCTACAATGAGCAGTTCTTC. J is TRBJ2-1 and V is TRBV7-6, with 11 bases lining up with TRBD1. V dropped 1 base and J dropped 2; count of bases not matched to a gene: 1. CDR3 length equals 16 residues. CDR1 and CDR2 from the germline V gene are SGHVS and FNYEAQ.